This TCR beta chain emerged from a study of T cells after yellow fever vaccination. Overall study: When fractions had low cell numbers, they were prepared with SMART-Seq v4 Ultra Low Input.

Each CDR3 protein is one row after TCRdb ran MiXCR on the 5' RACE reads. The sample shows approximately 610,000 distinct CDR3 sequences, about a sixth of them seen only once. General study points: Reappearance after the booster was observed for most primary-vaccination clones (about 96% CD4, about 86% CD8).

Germline CDR1 reads SGHRS; CDR2 reads YFSETQ. The CDR3 contains 15 residues. V dropped 5 bases and J dropped 0; count of bases not matched to a gene: 4. This clonotype was picked up a small number of times. Its specificity is unknown. This TCR was sampled from a man between 18 and 29 years old who received the YFV17D yellow fever vaccine. V gene TRBV5-1 combines with J gene TRBJ2-3, with 9 bases matching TRBD2. Specimen: PBMCs, collected 5 days after the first yellow fever vaccination. Here the CDR3 DNA reads TGCGCCAGCAGGCCAGCGGGGGGTAGCACAGATACGCAGTATTTT. Its protein product is CASRPAGGSTDTQYF.